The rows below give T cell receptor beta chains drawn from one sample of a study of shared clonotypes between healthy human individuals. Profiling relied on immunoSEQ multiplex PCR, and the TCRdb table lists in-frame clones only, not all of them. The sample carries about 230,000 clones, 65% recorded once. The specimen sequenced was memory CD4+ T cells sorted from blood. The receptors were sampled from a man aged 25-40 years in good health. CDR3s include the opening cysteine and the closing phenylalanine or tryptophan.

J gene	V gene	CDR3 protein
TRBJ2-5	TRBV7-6	CASSRGGTGRTQYF
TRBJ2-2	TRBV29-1	CSVGYKTNTGELFF
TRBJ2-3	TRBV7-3	CASSLVRGGLLYF
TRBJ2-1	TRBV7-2	CASSATNPQYNEQFF
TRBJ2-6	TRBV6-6	CASRNTGISGANVLTF
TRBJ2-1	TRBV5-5	CASSLLLEGALGTYNEQFF
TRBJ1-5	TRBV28	CASKVWGQFSNQPQHF
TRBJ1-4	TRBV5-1	CASSLGLGGEKLFF
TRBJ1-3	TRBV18	CASSRDRGSGNTIYF
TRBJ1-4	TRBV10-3	CAVKQGMGEKLFF
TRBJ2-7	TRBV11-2	CASSFAQTPYEQYF
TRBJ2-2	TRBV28	CASSLGLAGGVGELFF
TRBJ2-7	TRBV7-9	CASSFHGIYEQYF
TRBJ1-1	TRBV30	CAWSGISEAFF
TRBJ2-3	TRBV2	CASTGPFSTDTQYF
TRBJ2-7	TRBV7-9	CASSSHAGVVNEQYF
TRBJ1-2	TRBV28	CASSPLQGFYGYTF
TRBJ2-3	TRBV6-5	CASSLGGLSTDTQYF
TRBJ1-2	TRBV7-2	CASSGGRGYGYTF
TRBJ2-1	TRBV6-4	CASSEASGSYNEQFF
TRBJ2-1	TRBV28	CASSSRGPSYNEQFF
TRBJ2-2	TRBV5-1	CASKSGQGASRTGELFF